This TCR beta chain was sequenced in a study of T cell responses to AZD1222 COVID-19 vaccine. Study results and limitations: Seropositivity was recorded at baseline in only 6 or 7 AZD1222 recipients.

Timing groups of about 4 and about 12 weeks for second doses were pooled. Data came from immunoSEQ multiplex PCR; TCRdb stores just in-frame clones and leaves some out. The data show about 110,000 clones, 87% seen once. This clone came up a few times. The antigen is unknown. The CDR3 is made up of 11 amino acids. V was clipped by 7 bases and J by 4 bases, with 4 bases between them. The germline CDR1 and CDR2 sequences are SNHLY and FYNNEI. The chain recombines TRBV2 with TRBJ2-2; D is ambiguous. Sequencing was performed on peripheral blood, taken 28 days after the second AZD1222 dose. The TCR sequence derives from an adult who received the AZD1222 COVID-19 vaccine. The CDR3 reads CASIATGELFF. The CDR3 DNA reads TGTGCCAGCATAGCCACCGGGGAGCTGTTTTTT.